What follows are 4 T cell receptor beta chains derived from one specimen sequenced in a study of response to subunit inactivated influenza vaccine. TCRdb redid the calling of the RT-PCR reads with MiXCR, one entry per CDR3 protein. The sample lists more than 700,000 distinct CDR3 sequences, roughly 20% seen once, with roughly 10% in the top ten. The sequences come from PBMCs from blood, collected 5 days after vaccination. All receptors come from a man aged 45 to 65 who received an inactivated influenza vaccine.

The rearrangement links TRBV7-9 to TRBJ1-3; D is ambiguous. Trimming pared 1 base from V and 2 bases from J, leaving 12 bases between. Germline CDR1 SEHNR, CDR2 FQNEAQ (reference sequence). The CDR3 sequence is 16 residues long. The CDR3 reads CASSLVRRMAGNTIYF. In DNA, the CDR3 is TGTGCCAGCAGCTTAGTTCGCCGGATGGCTGGAAACACCATATATTTT.

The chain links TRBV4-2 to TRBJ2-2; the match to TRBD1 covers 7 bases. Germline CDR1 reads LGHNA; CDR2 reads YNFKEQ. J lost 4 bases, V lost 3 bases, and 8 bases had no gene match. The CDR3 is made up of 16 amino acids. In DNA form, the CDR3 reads TGTGCCAGCAGCCATGACACAGGGGCGGCCACCGGGGAGCTGTTTTTT. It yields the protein CASSHDTGAATGELFF.

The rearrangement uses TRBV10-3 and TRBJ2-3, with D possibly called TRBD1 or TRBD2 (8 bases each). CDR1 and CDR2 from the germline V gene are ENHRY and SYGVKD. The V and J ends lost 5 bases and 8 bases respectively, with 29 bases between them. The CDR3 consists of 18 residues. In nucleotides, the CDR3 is TGTGCCATCAGTTGGACAGGGAGGGCGGGAGGTTACCCAGTTACGCAGTATTTT. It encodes CAISWTGRAGGYPVTQYF.

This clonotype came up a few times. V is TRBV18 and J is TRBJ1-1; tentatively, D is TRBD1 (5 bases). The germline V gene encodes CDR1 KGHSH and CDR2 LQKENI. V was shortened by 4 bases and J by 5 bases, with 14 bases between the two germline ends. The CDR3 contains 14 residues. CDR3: CASSRQGGETEAFF. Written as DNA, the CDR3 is TGTGCCAGCTCACGTCAGGGAGGCGAAACTGAAGCTTTCTTT. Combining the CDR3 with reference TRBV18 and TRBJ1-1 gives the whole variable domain NAGVMQNPRHLVRRRGQEARLRCSPMKGHSHVYWYRQLPEEGLKFMVYLQKENIIDESGMPKERFSAEFPKEGPSILRIQQVVRGDSAAYFCASSRQGGETEAFFGQGTRLTVV.